Below, 23 T cell receptor delta chains from the same sample are listed, as sequenced in a study of γδ T cells in repeated Plasmodium falciparum infection. Gammadelta T cells were flow-sorted from PBMC into Vgamma9/Vdelta2+ and Vdelta2-negative populations for bulk analysis. TCRdb re-analyzed the multiplex PCR reads via CATT. The sample includes more than 45,000 delta-chain clones, around 1.7% seen only once; the top ten take over 12%. Sequencing used gamma-delta T cells from blood. The receptors originated from a pool of human donors (malaria-infected and uninfected, not separated).

With respect to this clone: The protein TCRdb gives is from a much larger clone and does not agree with this DNA's translation at residue 15, likely a read error; the protein shown here comes from the DNA. The chain links TRDV1 to TRDJ1; D could derive from TRDD2 or TRDD3 (5 bases each). Germline CDR1 TSWWSYY, CDR2 QGS. Trimming pared 0 bases from V and 1 base from J, leaving 27 bases between. The CDR3 runs to 21 residues. The CDR3 loop reads CALGELEEVPMPYWCTDKLIF. The CDR3 coding sequence is TGTGCTCTTGGGGAACTAGAGGAAGTGCCCATGCCCTACTGGTGCACCGATAAACTCATCTTT.

This clone was counted between two and nine times. A far larger clone lies a single base away; this is likely a read error. The same CDR3 arises from other DNA sequences in this sample as well. V usage is TRDV1 and J usage is TRDJ1; possibly TRDD3 for D (5 bases). This CDR3 has 19 residues. Per the germline V gene, CDR1 is TSWWSYY and CDR2 is QGS. The CDR3 DNA sequence: TGTGCTCTTGGGAACTGGAGCCGCGTACTGGAGGGGAACACCGACAAACTCATCTTT. This gives the protein CALGNWSRVLEGNTDKLIF.

This clone was detected only a few times. A far larger clone differs by one base, so this is likely a read error. Within the sample, other DNA sequences also encode this same CDR3. The gene calls are TRDV1 and TRDJ1; 11 nucleotides align to TRDD3. This CDR3 contains 19 residues. Germline CDR1 reads TSWWSYY; CDR2 reads QGS. V dropped 4 bases and J dropped 4; count of bases not matched to a gene: 17. The CDR3 loop is CALGGFDNYVLGDIDKLIF. In DNA form, the CDR3 reads TGTGCTCTTGGGGGGTTCGATAACTACGTACTGGGGGATATCGATAAACTCATCTTT.

This clone was seen ten or more times. One end of the junction fails to match germline, which may point to a read error. This rearrangement joins TRDV1 to TRDJ1; TRDD3 might be the D (6 bases). CDR1 is TSWWSYY and CDR2 is QGS in the germline V gene. This CDR3 comprises 18 residues. CDR3 protein: CAPGEGAWGVRFTDKLIF. For the CDR3, the DNA is TGTGCTCCTGGGGAAGGGGCATGGGGGGTACGTTTCACCGATAAACTCATCTTT.

This clone was counted a few times. A far larger clone is one base from this, pointing to a likely read error. Other DNA variants within this sample encode the same CDR3. V is TRDV2 and J is TRDJ1; TRDD3 matches at 10 bases. TCRdb does not report a J gene; here it was assigned by matching the DNA to germline references. The CDR3 runs 18 residues. CDR1 and CDR2 (germline): GEAIGNYY, EKD. The chain's CDR3 is CACDTRQYWGIYTDKLIF. The CDR3, as DNA: TGCGCCTGTGACACACGACAATACTGGGGGATTTACACCGATAAACTCATCTTT.

With regard to this clone: The protein that TCRdb holds for this DNA derives from a much larger clone and differs from the translated DNA at residue 28, which likely indicates a read error; the protein shown here is translated from the DNA. No J gene call was made, and the V gene is TRDV1; TRDD3 is the table's D call, not checked against the DNA. The CDR3 is made up of 29 amino acids. In germline, CDR1 is TSWWSYY, CDR2 QGS. The CDR3 here is CALGEFIQSEPGGYFKVEPFPNVADKLTF. CDR3 DNA: TGTGCTCTTGGGGAATTCATACAGTCCGAGCCTGGGGGATACTTCAAGGTCGAACCATTCCCTAATGTGGCCGATAAACTCACCTTT.

This clone has a handful of counts. A far larger clone is one nucleotide away, so this likely arose from a read error. Other DNA sequences in this specimen translate into the identical CDR3. The V and J genes are TRDV1 and TRDJ1, with 13 bases lining up with TRDD3. CDR1 and CDR2 from the germline V gene are TSWWSYY and QGS. This CDR3 region has 25 residues. CDR3 DNA: TGTGCTCTTGGGCCGCCTTCCTACGCCGTACTGGGGGATACGCGCAAGTACTTGTACACCGATAAACTAATCTTT. It encodes CALGPPSYAVLGDTRKYLYTDKLIF.

Comments on this clone: This DNA's translation differs at residue 9 from TCRdb's protein, which comes from a much larger clone; a read error is likely, and the protein shown is translated from the DNA. The V call is TRDV2, the J call TRDJ1; D perhaps matches TRDD3 (6 bases). Since TCRdb gives no J gene, matching the DNA to germline was used here to assign it. Trimming stripped 0 bases from V and 0 bases from J, with 28 bases between. The germline V gene encodes CDR1 GEAIGNYY and CDR2 EKD. This CDR3 has 21 residues. CDR3 loop: CACDTVVLRDKPLYYTDKLIF. The CDR3, as DNA: TGTGCCTGTGACACCGTTGTACTGAGGGATAAGCCCCTTTACTACACCGATAAACTCATCTTT.

At least ten counts were recorded for this clone. TCRdb shows a much larger clone's protein in place of this DNA's translation, and the two differ at residue 10, likely through a read error; the protein shown is translated from the DNA. V usage is TRAV14/DV4 and J usage is TRDJ1; D gene uncertain. Germline V CDR1 and CDR2: TSDPSYG, QGSYDQQN (reference sequence). There are 13 residues in the CDR3. CDR3 residues: CAMREPKLDRLIF. Written as DNA, the CDR3 is TGTGCAATGAGAGAGCCCAAACTCGATAGACTCATCTTT.

This clone showed up just a few times. This DNA's translation and the protein TCRdb lists, from a much larger clone, do not match at residue 3, likely due to a read error; the protein shown is translated from the DNA. The chain recombines TRDV2 with TRDJ1; the match to TRDD3 covers 13 bases. The J gene, missing from TCRdb, was assigned here through DNA to germline matching. Germline CDR1 reads GEAIGNYY; CDR2 reads EKD. The CDR3 is 18 amino acids. This chain's CDR3 is CAYDPYWGIRLYTDKLIF. The CDR3 bases are TGTGCCTATGACCCCTACTGGGGGATACGCCTTTACACCGATAAACTCATCTTT.

On this clone itself: Given a far larger clone just one base away, this is likely a sequencing read error. Distinct nucleotide sequences in the sample also encode this CDR3. The chain joins TRDV1 to TRDJ1; TRDD3 is a possible D gene (5 bases). CDR3 length: 19 amino acids. Per germline, CDR1 TSWWSYY and CDR2 QGS. Deletions cut 3 bases from V and 2 bases from J, with 25 bases between. CDR3 region: CALGEHSLFWDWRTDKLIF. The DNA for the CDR3 is TGTGCTCTTGGGGAGCATTCCCTTTTTTGGGATTGGCGGACCGATAAACTCATCTTT.

The J gene is given as TRDJ1, and the V gene is not called. The CDR3 consists of 9 residues. Here the CDR3 reads CARVDKLIF. The CDR3 DNA sequence: TGTGCTCGGGTCGATAAACTCATCTTT.

As regards this clone: TCRdb records a much larger clone's protein for this DNA, with a difference at residue 12 that likely arises from a read error; the protein given is the translation of the DNA. V is TRDV1 and J is TRDJ1, with 9 bases that match TRDD3. Germline CDR1 is TSWWSYY and CDR2 is QGS. J was trimmed by 2 bases and V by 1 base; bases with no gene match: 23. CDR3 length: 22 amino acids. The CDR3 coding sequence is TGTGCTCTTGGGGAACGGCCTTTAAAGGCGTGGTGCTGGGGGATGCGAACCGATAAACTCATCTTT. Translated: CALGERPLKAWCWGMRTDKLIF.

There are many counts of this clone. A far larger clone lies a single base away; this is likely a read error. This same CDR3 is encoded by further DNA sequences in the sample. The V call is TRDV1, the J call TRDJ2; maybe TRDD3 (5 bases). CDR3 size: 15 residues. Germline CDR1 is TSWWSYY and CDR2 is QGS. The DNA of the CDR3 is TGTGCTCTTGGGGTCCCGCCCCGGATAGCAGCACAGCTCTTCTTT. This encodes CALGVPPRIAAQLFF.

On this clone itself: The TCRdb protein, from a much larger clone, departs from this DNA's translation at residue 14, likely by read error; the protein shown derives from the DNA. The V gene is TRDV1, but the J gene lacks a call; the table gives TRDD3 as D, unverified against the DNA. Germline values: CDR1 TSWWSYY, CDR2 QGS. CDR3 length: 21 amino acids. CDR3 in DNA: TGTGCTCTTGGGGAACGTCCGAGGTACTGGGGAATGGTTCAGTACACCGATAAGCTCATCTTT. This gives the protein CALGERPRYWGMVQYTDKLIF.

This clone was recorded at least ten times. One base separates it from a far larger clone, so it is likely a read error. Other nucleotide sequences in the sample specify the same CDR3. V gene TRDV1 combines with J gene TRDJ2; D possibly uses TRDD1 or TRDD3 (5 bases each). The CDR3 spans 21 residues. Per the germline V gene, CDR1 is TSWWSYY and CDR2 is QGS. This chain's CDR3 is CALGEESYHEMGKGETAQLFF. In nucleotides, the CDR3 is TGTGCCCTTGGGGAAGAGTCGTACCATGAAATGGGCAAAGGGGAGACAGCACAACTCTTCTTT.

This clone turned up a few times. TCRdb records a much larger clone's protein for this DNA, with a difference at residue 5 that likely arises from a read error; the protein given is the translation of the DNA. The V and J genes are TRDV1 and TRDJ1; TRDD3 aligns across 11 bases. Germline matching of the DNA provided the J gene here, since TCRdb leaves it blank. Germline CDR1 TSWWSYY, CDR2 QGS. V shed 6 bases and J 2 bases; nucleotides not matched to a gene: 35. The CDR3 runs 25 residues. As DNA, the CDR3 is TGTGCTCTTGGTTGTCCCGGTAACCCTCTCTTCCAGCCTTGGGGGATACGCTCATATACCGATAAACTCATCTTT. This encodes CALGCPGNPLFQPWGIRSYTDKLIF.

This clone was seen more than once but under ten times. The TCRdb protein comes from a much larger clone and disagrees with this DNA's translation at residue 23, likely due to a read error; the protein given here is derived from the DNA. No J gene was named, though the V gene is TRAV38-2/DV8; the table's D call of TRDD3 was not tested on the DNA. The CDR3 is 25 residues long. Germline V CDR1 and CDR2: TSESDYY, QEAYKQQN. The CDR3 DNA reads TGTGCTTACGGGGAGAGGGGGTGGATATCCTTCCTCCGTACGGCGGCCGGCGAGTACACCGATAAACCCATCTTT. This encodes CAYGERGWISFLRTAAGEYTDKPIF.

This clone was picked up a small number of times. The TCRdb record carries a much larger clone's protein, which differs from this DNA's translation at residue 7; a read error is the likely cause, and the protein listed here is the DNA translation. This CDR3 reads CACDTGPLTAQLFF. CDR3 bases: TGTGCCTGTGACACCGGACCTTTGACAGCACAACTCTTCTTT. This chain connects TRDV2 to TRDJ2; D is unclear. The CDR3 length is 14 residues. Germline V gene lookup returns CDR1 GEAIGNYY and CDR2 EKD. V was shortened by 0 bases and J by 0 bases, with 4 bases between the two germline ends.

This clone was found many times. The protein that TCRdb holds for this DNA derives from a much larger clone and differs from the translated DNA at residue 16, which likely indicates a read error; the protein shown here is translated from the DNA. This chain joins TRDV1 and TRDJ1, with 10 bases lining up with TRDD3. TCRdb is silent on the J gene; assignment here came from matching the DNA to germline. This CDR3 contains 20 residues. The germline V gene encodes CDR1 TSWWSYY and CDR2 QGS. The CDR3 loop is CALGELFFLRGIRSTNKLIF. CDR3 nucleotide sequence: TGTGCTCTTGGGGAACTTTTCTTCCTACGGGGGATACGATCCACCAATAAACTCATCTTT.

As for this clone: The protein TCRdb lists belongs to a much larger clone and differs from this DNA's translation at residue 15, which points to a read error; the protein shown is made from the DNA. The chain combines TRDV1 with TRDJ1, with 12 bases matching TRDD3. Losses at the gene ends were 4 bases for V and 1 base for J; bases not matched to a gene: 25. From germline, CDR1 is TSWWSYY and CDR2 QGS. This CDR3 spans 23 amino acids. The DNA for the CDR3 is TGTGCTCTTGGGGCACCTCCTACGGGCATACTGGGGGATACCGATCTTTGCACCGATAAACTCATCTTT. Translated: CALGAPPTGILGDTDLCTDKLIF.

On this clone itself: TCRdb shows a much larger clone's protein in place of this DNA's translation, and the two differ at residue 6, likely through a read error; the protein shown is translated from the DNA. The chain recombines TRDV1 with TRDJ1; the match to TRDD3 covers 11 bases. Because TCRdb records no J gene, it was assigned here through a match of the DNA to germline. This CDR3 comprises 23 residues. J was trimmed by 0 bases and V by 2 bases; bases with no gene match: 23. CDR1 and CDR2 (germline): TSWWSYY, QGS. CDR3 in amino acids: CALGESEGPVNVLGDKDTDKLIF. CDR3 in DNA: TGTGCTCTTGGGGAATCAGAAGGACCCGTGAACGTACTGGGGGATAAAGACACCGATAAACTCATCTTT.

This clone was detected ten times or more. The TCRdb protein comes from a much larger clone and disagrees with this DNA's translation at residue 12, likely due to a read error; the protein given here is derived from the DNA. V is TRDV1 and J is TRDJ1; D is perhaps TRDD3 (6 bases). In germline, CDR1 is TSWWSYY, CDR2 QGS. This CDR3 has 14 residues. The CDR3 region has the DNA TGTGCACTTGAGATTCCTTGGGGATCTGGTAAACCCATCTTT. It is translated as CALEIPWGSGKPIF.